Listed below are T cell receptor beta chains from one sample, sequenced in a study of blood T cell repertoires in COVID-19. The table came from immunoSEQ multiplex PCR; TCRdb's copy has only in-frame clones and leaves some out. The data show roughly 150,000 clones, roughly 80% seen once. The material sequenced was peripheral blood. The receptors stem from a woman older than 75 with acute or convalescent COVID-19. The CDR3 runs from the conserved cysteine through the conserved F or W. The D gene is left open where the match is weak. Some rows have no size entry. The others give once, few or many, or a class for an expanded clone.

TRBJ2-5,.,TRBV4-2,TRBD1,CASSQGPGQGAPETQYF,TGTGCCAGCAGCCAAGGACCGGGACAGGGGGCGCCGGAGACCCAGTACTTC
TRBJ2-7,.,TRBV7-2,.,CASSLNRAYEQYF,TGTGCCAGCAGCTTAAACAGGGCCTACGAGCAGTACTTC
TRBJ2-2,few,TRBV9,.,CASSVGSSFLTGELFF,TGTGCCAGCAGCGTAGGTAGTAGCTTCTTAACCGGGGAGCTGTTTTTT
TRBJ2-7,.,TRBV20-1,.,CSAGGHYEQYF,TGCAGTGCTGGAGGGCACTACGAGCAGTACTTC
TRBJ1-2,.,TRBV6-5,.,CATSGAPGGYTF,TGTGCCACCTCAGGCGCCCCAGGGGGCTACACCTTC
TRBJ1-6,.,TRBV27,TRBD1,CASSSGTGTSPLHF,TGTGCCAGCAGTTCCGGGACAGGAACCTCACCCCTCCACTTT
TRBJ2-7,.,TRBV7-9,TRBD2,CASSPGGGSSYEQYF,TGTGCCAGCAGCCCTGGGGGGGGATCCTCCTACGAGCAGTACTTC
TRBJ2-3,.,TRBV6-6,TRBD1,CASRTGLAHTDTQYF,TGTGCCAGCAGGACAGGGTTGGCACACACAGATACGCAGTATTTT
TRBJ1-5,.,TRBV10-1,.,CASSEGGAQPQHF,TGCGCCAGCAGTGAGGGGGGCGCTCAGCCCCAGCATTTT
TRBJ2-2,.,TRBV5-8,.,CASRRDTFSGELFF,TGTGCCAGCAGACGCGACACCTTTTCAGGGGAGCTGTTTTTT
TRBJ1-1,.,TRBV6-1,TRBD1,CASSLGQGYTEAFF,TGTGCCAGCAGCCTAGGACAGGGGTACACTGAAGCTTTCTTT
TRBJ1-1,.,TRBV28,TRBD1,CASSTSPGGTEAFF,TGTGCCAGCAGTACCAGCCCAGGGGGCACTGAAGCTTTCTTT
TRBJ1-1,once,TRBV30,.,CAWKGLLGWSAFF,TGTGCCTGGAAAGGACTTCTGGGTTGGAGCGCTTTCTTT
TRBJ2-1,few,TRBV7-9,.,CASSLSRLDYNEQFF,TGTGCCAGCAGCTTATCGCGTCTAGATTACAATGAGCAGTTCTTC
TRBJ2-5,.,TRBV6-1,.,CASSETRGVETQYF,TGTGCCAGCAGTGAGACTAGAGGGGTTGAGACCCAGTACTTC
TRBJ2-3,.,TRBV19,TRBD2,CASSIASGFTDTQYF,TGTGCCAGTAGTATAGCTAGCGGGTTCACAGATACGCAGTATTTT
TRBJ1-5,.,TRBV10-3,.,CAISDWAVSQPQHF,TGTGCCATCAGTGACTGGGCAGTTTCTCAGCCCCAGCATTTT
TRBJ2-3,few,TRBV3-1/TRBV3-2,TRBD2,CASSLRTSGSSTQYF,TGTGCCAGCAGCCTTAGGACTAGCGGGAGTAGCACGCAGTATTTT
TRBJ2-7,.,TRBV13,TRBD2,CASSARLAGGSYEQYF,TGTGCCAGCAGCGCCAGACTAGCGGGGGGGTCCTACGAGCAGTACTTC
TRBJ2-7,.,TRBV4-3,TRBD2,CASSQGPGGAGYEQYF,TGCGCCAGCAGCCAAGGACCCGGGGGGGCCGGGTACGAGCAGTACTTC
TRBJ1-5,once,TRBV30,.,CAWSRQGNQPQHF,TGTGCCTGGAGCAGACAGGGCAATCAGCCCCAGCATTTT
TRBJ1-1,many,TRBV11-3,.,CASSLTGSEAFF,TGTGCCAGCAGCCTAACAGGGTCTGAAGCTTTCTTT
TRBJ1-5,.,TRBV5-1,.,CASSSGPYSNQPQHF,TGCGCCAGCAGTTCAGGCCCCTATAGCAATCAGCCCCAGCATTTT
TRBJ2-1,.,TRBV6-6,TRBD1,CASSPGTGLLLAYNEQFF,TGTGCCAGCAGTCCCGGGACAGGTTTGCTCTTAGCCTACAATGAGCAGTTCTTC
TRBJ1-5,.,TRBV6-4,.,CASSERFSNQPQHF,TGTGCCAGCAGTGAGAGGTTTAGCAATCAGCCCCAGCATTTT
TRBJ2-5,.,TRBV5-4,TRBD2,CASSLGTSGESGETQYF,TGTGCCAGCAGCTTGGGGACTAGCGGGGAGTCAGGAGAGACCCAGTACTTC